This TCR beta chain was captured in a study of naive and memory T cell subsets. General study results and limits: Clonotypes here are unpaired alpha or beta chain sequences. Possibly reflecting memory cells re-expressing CD45RA, a few larger clonotypes occurred in naive repertoires, especially CD8.

This clonotype was counted at least ten times. Its antigen remains unknown. An equimolar mix of two oligonucleotides served as the beta constant-region primer for TRBC1 and TRBC2. The ligated cDNA underwent four PCR rounds using SP2 and nested alpha and beta constant-region primers. Ligation attached a single-stranded oligonucleotide with a 12-nucleotide UMI and the SP2 primer to the cDNA 3' end. TCRdb re-called the UMI-ligation and nested PCR reads with MiXCR, one entry per CDR3 protein. The sample records over 100,000 distinct CDR3 sequences, about 15% being singletons. Germline V gene sequence: CDR1 LGHNA, CDR2 YNFKEQ. This CDR3 is 14 amino acids long. Trimming removed 0 bases at V and 1 base at J, with 6 bases between. CMV status came from CD4+ T cell IFNgamma after overnight CMV lysate stimulation of fresh PBMCs.

Sample: naive CD8+ T cells from blood. The sequence was obtained from a human donor in good health. This chain connects TRBV4-2 to TRBJ1-1; D is undetermined. CDR3 sequence (DNA): TGTGCCAGCAGCCAAGATGCGCCGAACACTGAAGCTTTCTTT. It specifies CASSQDAPNTEAFF.